This T cell receptor beta chain was profiled in a study of Graves' ophthalmopathy and Graves' hyperthyroidism. Study observations and caveats: Blood also harbored most expanded thyroid clonotypes above 0.001 frequency.

This CDR3 has 13 amino acids. Germline V lookup: CDR1 SNHLY, CDR2 FYNNEI. Trimming pared 4 bases from V and 5 bases from J, leaving 11 bases between. Ophthalmopathy-affected donors exhibited moderate-to-severe activity, CAS ≥3, NOSPECS ≥4, and duration under 3 months. Patients were excluded if they had other autoimmune diseases or uncontrolled infections, and likewise if pregnancy or lactation applied. Diagnoses were established from clinical symptoms, serum thyroxine, TRAb, thyroid ultrasound and orbital computed tomography. This clonotype appeared a few times. The antigen remains undetermined. From RNA, the CDR3 regions of TCR beta chains were amplified and sequenced. The library came from an HTBI-primed first-round RT-PCR and a second-round multiplex PCR. In TCRdb, the multiplex PCR reads were re-called with MiXCR into one record per CDR3 protein. The sample has almost 750,000 distinct CDR3 sequences, about 44% seen once.

The chain employs TRBV2 and TRBJ2-5, with D possibly being TRBD1 (5 bases). The clonotype originates from an adult man with Graves' ophthalmopathy. The sequencing input was peripheral blood. The CDR3 here is CASSVRGYETQYF. DNA for the CDR3: TGTGCCAGCAGTGTAAGGGGATATGAGACCCAGTACTTC.